This is a list of T cell receptor beta chains from one sample in a study of T cell changes during pregnancy in multiple sclerosis. Clones were sequenced by immunoSEQ multiplex PCR, and TCRdb holds only the in-frame ones, with some missing. The sample gives under 95,000 clones, 85% to 95% of which show up once; about 2% is in the top ten. The starting material was peripheral blood, obtained after pregnancy. All receptors come from a female donor with multiple sclerosis, enrolled in a pregnancy study. Both conserved end residues are part of each CDR3. D genes are given only for firm matches. The size field is filled for only some rows; it gives once, few, many or a size class.

d_call,v_call,clone_size,j_call,cdr3_aa,cdr3_nt
NA,TRBV5-6,NA,TRBJ1-1,CASSISILSGTEAFF,TGTGCCAGCAGCATCAGTATTCTGTCGGGCACTGAAGCTTTCTTT
TRBD1,TRBV6-1,NA,TRBJ1-6,CASSVPNRGHSPLHF,TGTGCCAGCAGTGTACCCAACAGGGGTCATTCACCCCTCCACTTT
TRBD1,TRBV5-1,NA,TRBJ1-4,CASSSTGGKEKLFF,TGCGCCAGCAGCTCGACAGGGGGCAAGGAAAAACTGTTTTTT
TRBD2,TRBV6-6,NA,TRBJ2-1,CASSPTSGSGYREQFF,TGTGCCAGCAGCCCCACTAGCGGGAGTGGATATAGGGAGCAGTTCTTC
NA,TRBV2,NA,TRBJ1-5,CASSRPGFQVDQPQHF,TGTGCCAGCTCCCGTCCAGGGTTCCAGGTGGATCAGCCCCAGCATTTT
TRBD1,TRBV29-1,NA,TRBJ2-1,CSVPPGQYNEQFF,TGCAGTGTACCTCCGGGACAGTACAATGAGCAGTTCTTC
TRBD1,TRBV18,once,TRBJ1-4,CASSLTGEYNEKLFF,TGTGCCAGCTCACTGACAGGGGAGTACAATGAAAAACTGTTTTTT
TRBD2,TRBV28,NA,TRBJ2-1,CASERETFNNEQFF,TGTGCCAGTGAGCGGGAGACCTTCAACAATGAGCAGTTCTTC
NA,TRBV7-8,NA,TRBJ1-5,CASSSTGRNQPQHF,TGTGCCAGCAGCTCGACAGGTCGCAATCAGCCCCAGCATTTT
TRBD1,TRBV14,NA,TRBJ1-2,CASSHRTGYGYTF,TGTGCCAGCAGCCACAGGACAGGCTATGGCTACACCTTC
TRBD1,TRBV28,NA,TRBJ1-2,CASRGGQVYGYTF,TGTGCCAGCAGGGGAGGACAGGTCTATGGCTACACCTTC
TRBD1,TRBV2,NA,TRBJ1-5,CASSWGTGNNQPQHF,TGTGCCAGCAGTTGGGGGACAGGTAACAATCAGCCCCAGCATTTT
TRBD1,TRBV10-3,NA,TRBJ2-5,CAISNGQGPQETQYF,TGTGCCATCAGTAATGGACAGGGGCCGCAAGAGACCCAGTACTTC
NA,TRBV10-3,NA,TRBJ2-5,CAIRDSAGARETQYF,TGTGCCATCCGAGATTCCGCGGGGGCGCGGGAGACCCAGTACTTC
NA,TRBV7-3,NA,TRBJ1-4,CASSLNPRGSNEKLFF,TGTGCCAGCAGCTTAAACCCGAGGGGGTCTAATGAAAAACTGTTTTTT
NA,TRBV6-5,NA,TRBJ1-6,CASSYSGAGLGSPLHF,TGTGCCAGCAGTTACTCAGGGGCTGGGTTAGGCTCACCCCTCCACTTT
TRBD1,TRBV7-2,NA,TRBJ2-1,CASNIPGQGHNEQFF,TGTGCCAGCAACATTCCGGGACAGGGTCACAATGAGCAGTTCTTC
NA,TRBV4-3,NA,TRBJ1-2,CASSQDEFLAGYGYTF,TGCGCCAGCAGCCAAGATGAGTTTCTAGCGGGGTATGGCTACACCTTC
NA,TRBV4-3,NA,TRBJ2-1,CASSQDLLDFGYNEQFF,TGCGCCAGCAGCCAAGATCTGTTGGACTTCGGATACAATGAGCAGTTCTTC
NA,TRBV7-3,NA,TRBJ2-1,CASSGSAVGNEQFF,TGTGCCAGCAGCGGGTCAGCGGTTGGCAATGAGCAGTTCTTC
TRBD2,TRBV4-1,NA,TRBJ2-1,CASSQDRGREGLFF,TGCGCCAGCAGCCAAGATAGGGGACGGGAGGGCCTCTTCTTC
TRBD1,TRBV5-1,few,TRBJ1-2,CASSSNRGHGVYTF,TGCGCCAGCAGTTCCAACAGGGGGCATGGGGTCTACACCTTC
NA,TRBV7-9,NA,TRBJ1-3,CASSLGPGVRGGNTIYF,TGTGCCAGCAGCTTAGGGCCAGGGGTACGAGGAGGAAACACCATATATTTT
TRBD2,TRBV9,once,TRBJ2-5,CASSAGLAERETQYF,TGTGCCAGCAGTGCCGGACTAGCGGAGCGAGAGACCCAGTACTTC
TRBD2,TRBV6-5,once,TRBJ2-5,CASSLTSGRAQTQYF,TGTGCCAGCAGTCTGACTAGCGGGAGGGCCCAAACCCAGTACTTC
NA,TRBV14,NA,TRBJ1-1,CASSQAGWGGRDTEAFF,TGTGCCAGCAGCCAAGCGGGCTGGGGGGGCAGGGACACTGAAGCTTTCTTT
NA,TRBV5-1,NA,TRBJ1-4,CASSLARGHEKLFF,TGCGCCAGCAGCTTGGCAAGGGGTCATGAAAAACTGTTTTTT
TRBD1,TRBV4-3,NA,TRBJ2-7,CASSQEFGQVSYEQYF,TGCGCCAGCAGCCAAGAATTCGGACAGGTTTCCTACGAGCAGTACTTC
NA,TRBV11-3,NA,TRBJ2-1,CASSSSGTGYYNEQFF,TGTGCCAGCAGCTCCTCCGGGACTGGCTACTACAATGAGCAGTTCTTC
TRBD1,TRBV5-6,NA,TRBJ1-4,CASSLPRGIDEKLFF,TGTGCCAGCAGCTTGCCCAGGGGGATCGATGAAAAACTGTTTTTT
NA,TRBV13,once,TRBJ2-2,CASRPGRGTGELFF,TGTGCCAGCAGGCCAGGGCGGGGCACCGGGGAGCTGTTTTTT
NA,TRBV27,NA,TRBJ2-5,CASSLPGPRTQYF,TGTGCCAGCAGTTTACCCGGTCCAAGGACCCAGTACTTC
TRBD2,TRBV27,NA,TRBJ2-3,CASSLGLATDTQYF,TGTGCCAGCAGTTTGGGACTAGCGACAGATACGCAGTATTTT
NA,TRBV4-1,NA,TRBJ2-5,CASSQDPGGGPQETQYF,TGCGCCAGCAGCCAAGATCCTGGGGGAGGCCCTCAAGAGACCCAGTACTTC
NA,TRBV18,NA,TRBJ2-2,CASSPRGGANTGELFF,TGTGCCAGCTCACCGCGGGGCGGAGCGAACACCGGGGAGCTGTTTTTT
NA,TRBV6-1,NA,TRBJ2-7,CASNPPDSTYEQYF,TGTGCCAGCAACCCCCCGGACAGCACCTACGAGCAGTACTTC
NA,TRBV2,NA,TRBJ2-5,CARTGRRFQETQYF,TGTGCCAGAACAGGGCGCCGGTTCCAAGAGACCCAGTACTTC
NA,TRBV2,NA,TRBJ1-1,CASGTNTEAFF,TGTGCCAGCGGCACGAACACTGAAGCTTTCTTT
TRBD1,TRBV25-1,once,TRBJ2-1,CASSGETGGRYNEQFF,TGTGCCAGCAGTGGCGAGACAGGGGGACGTTACAATGAGCAGTTCTTC
NA,TRBV5-1,NA,TRBJ2-3,CASSLASRVGTDTQYF,TGCGCCAGCAGCTTGGCCTCCAGGGTGGGGACAGATACGCAGTATTTT
NA,TRBV15,NA,TRBJ2-5,CATSRDRGGEETQYF,TGTGCCACCAGCAGAGATAGGGGGGGCGAGGAGACCCAGTACTTC
TRBD2,TRBV11-2,NA,TRBJ2-1,CASSSLAGPGNEQFF,TGTGCCAGCAGCTCCCTAGCGGGCCCCGGGAATGAGCAGTTCTTC